One and the same sample provided the 5 T cell receptor beta chains below, sequenced in a study of blood T cells in healthy people across ages. The second PCR ran roughly 7 to 12 cycles with a sample-barcoded 5' primer and J-beta primers. TCRdb independently ran MiXCR on the 5' RACE reads; one entry per CDR3 protein. Of roughly 1,300,000 distinct CDR3 sequences listed, roughly 59% were seen once; the top ten hold 6.7%. Sequencing was performed on blood. Receptors were obtained from a man younger than 35 in good health.

The chain recombines TRBV7-9 with TRBJ2-1, with 8 bases aligning to TRBD2. Unmatched junction bases numbered 14, after V lost 5 bases and J lost 2 bases. The germline V gene has CDR1 SEHNR and CDR2 FQNEAQ (reference sequence). This CDR3 comprises 18 residues. This CDR3 reads CASSPPGIAGITYNEQFF. Here the CDR3 DNA reads TGTGCCAGCAGCCCACCGGGGATAGCGGGAATCACCTACAATGAGCAGTTCTTC.

The rearrangement uses TRBV6-5 and TRBJ2-2; D could derive from TRBD1 or TRBD2 (6 bases each). The germline gives CDR1 MNHEY, CDR2 SVGAGI. The CDR3 is 15 amino acids. Deletions cut 2 bases from V and 6 bases from J, with 13 bases between. The CDR3 nucleotides are TGTGCCAGCAGTTACCACAGAGGGGGGTCCGGGGAGCTGTTTTTT. Translation gives CASSYHRGGSGELFF.

This clonotype was found once. CDR3 coding DNA: TGTGCCAGCAGCTCCCCCCGGGACAACTACAATGAGCAGTTCTTC. Translated, it gives CASSSPRDNYNEQFF. The genes are TRBV7-9 and TRBJ2-1, with D perhaps matching TRBD1 (6 bases). Trimming shortened V by 4 bases and J by 3 bases, and 13 bases separated the two germline ends. The length of the CDR3 is 15 residues. The germline V gene encodes CDR1 SEHNR and CDR2 FQNEAQ (reference sequence).

The sample holds one count of this clonotype. V usage is TRBV29-1 and J usage is TRBJ1-1; D not resolved. CDR1 and CDR2 from the germline V gene are SQVTM and ANQGSEA. Trimming stripped 6 bases from V and 1 base from J, with 9 bases between. This CDR3 is 12 amino acids long. The CDR3 DNA follows: TGCAGCGTCCCAGCAGGGAACACTGAAGCTTTCTTT. Amino acids: CSVPAGNTEAFF.

This clonotype appeared a few times. The V gene is TRBV6-5, the J gene TRBJ2-3, with D possibly matching TRBD2 (6 bases). Germline assignment: CDR1 MNHEY and CDR2 SVGAGI. Between the trimmed V and J ends, which lost 5 bases and 3 bases, there was a span of 9 bases. CDR3 length: 13 amino acids. Written as DNA, the CDR3 is TGTGCCAGCAGTCAGCGGGTGACAGATACGCAGTATTTT. It specifies CASSQRVTDTQYF.